This T cell receptor (beta chain) appears in the sequencing data of a study of T cells expressing NK-cell markers. The CDR3 is made up of 12 amino acids. The germline V gene has CDR1 LGHNA and CDR2 YNFKEQ. Reprocessing the 5' RACE reads, TCRdb reports a single entry for every CDR3 protein and omits DNA. In total, the table holds about 430,000 distinct CDR3 sequences. This clonotype originated in a woman aged 45-65 years in good health. The chain is built from TRBV4-2 and TRBJ2-3. Input material: blood T cells: a sorted CD56 or NKG2C T cell subset, CD4+ or CD8+ T cells, or bulk PBMC T cells (not recorded which). The CDR3: CASSQESPTQYF.